This T cell receptor beta chain was identified during a study of Graves' ophthalmopathy and Graves' hyperthyroidism. For repertoire sequencing, the TCR beta CDR3 regions were amplified from RNA transcripts. Second-round multiplex PCR came after a first-round RT-PCR that employed HTBI primers. Via MiXCR, TCRdb re-called the multiplex PCR reads, giving one row per CDR3 protein. Of roughly 480,000 distinct CDR3 sequences listed, about an eighth are singletons. CDR3 length: 13 residues. Trimming at V came to 5 bases and at J to 7 bases, leaving 4 bases not matched to a gene. The germline V gene encodes CDR1 MDHEN and CDR2 SYDVKM.

Sequences were obtained from blood. This sequence originates from a woman aged 25 to 39 with Graves' ophthalmopathy. The chain carries TRBV28 and TRBJ1-2, with TRBD1 matching 10 bases. CDR3 sequence reads: CASSGTGVVGYTF. CDR3 in DNA: TGTGCCAGCAGTGGGACAGGGGTGGTTGGCTACACCTTC.